One and the same sample provided the 27 T cell receptor beta chains below, sequenced in a study of OX40 agonist ivuxolimab in advanced cancers. Using immunoSEQ multiplex PCR, the repertoire was profiled, and TCRdb retains in-frame clones only, with some absent. This table has about 95,000 clones, roughly nine tenths appearing once. The sequenced sample was CD4+ or CD8+ T cells sorted from blood, obtained in a trial of the OX40 agonist ivuxolimab. The source is an adult with an advanced solid tumor such as melanoma, head and neck, liver or kidney cancer.

The rearrangement links TRBV4-3 to TRBJ2-2, with D maybe TRBD1 (5 bases). The CDR3 has 16 amino acids. V lost 4 bases to trimming and J lost 2 bases, with 14 bases between them. The germline V gene encodes CDR1 LGHNA and CDR2 YSLEER. CDR3 bases: TGCGCCAGCAGCCCGGATGGGGCAGCCAACACCGGGGAGCTGTTTTTT. Protein: CASSPDGAANTGELFF.

The chain couples TRBV11-1 to TRBJ2-5; 9 bases fit TRBD1. The last part of the DNA fits TRBJ2-7 better; the J call may be wrong. This CDR3 region has 15 residues. Germline V CDR1 and CDR2: SGHAT, FQDESV (reference sequence). CDR3 region: CASSLAGQGTYEQYF. The CDR3 DNA reads as TGTGCCAGCAGCTTAGCGGGACAGGGAACCTACGAGCAGTACTTC.

The V call is TRBV21-1, the J call TRBJ1-1; TRBD1, the table's D call, was not compared with the DNA. TRBV21-1 counts as a pseudogene. The CDR3 spans 18 residues. The CDR3 DNA reads TGTGCCAGCAGCAAAGCGCTGAGAACAGGGGGCGGAAGGACTGAAGCTTTCTTT. This translates into CASSKALRTGGGRTEAFF.

The chain is built from TRBV4-2 and TRBJ2-5, with 13 bases lining up with TRBD2. V dropped 1 base and J dropped 1; count of bases not matched to a gene: 9. Germline assignment: CDR1 LGHNA and CDR2 YNFKEQ. The CDR3 totals 19 residues. The CDR3 coding sequence is TGTGCCAGCAGCCAAGCCGGACTAGCGGGAGCCGGTTTCCAAGAGACCCAGTACTTC. This gives the protein CASSQAGLAGAGFQETQYF.

This sequence joins TRBV6-6 and TRBJ2-1; 9 bases agree with TRBD1. From germline, CDR1 is MNHNY and CDR2 SVGAGI (reference sequence). Losses at the gene ends were 5 bases for V and 7 bases for J; bases not matched to a gene: 3. The CDR3 has 13 amino acids. The CDR3 bases are TGTGCCAGCAGTAGGGGACAGGGAAATGAGCAGTTCTTC. This gives the protein CASSRGQGNEQFF.

This chain connects TRBV19 to TRBJ1-2, with a weak D call TRBD1 (6 bases). CDR1 and CDR2 from the germline V gene are LNHDA and SQIVND (reference sequence). The CDR3 spans 14 residues. V was clipped by 6 bases and J by 2 bases, with 13 bases between them. DNA of the CDR3: TGTGCCAGTAGCCCAGGGGCCTCGAACTATGGCTACACCTTC. Translated, it gives CASSPGASNYGYTF.

The chain has TRBV5-4 and TRBJ1-3; 7 nucleotides line up with TRBD1. Germline trimming cut 2 bases from V and 0 bases from J; bases unmatched to any gene: 5. The CDR3 runs 16 residues. In germline, CDR1 is SGHNT, CDR2 YYREEE (reference sequence). The CDR3 coding sequence is TGTGCCAGCAGCTTATACCGGGACAGCTCTGGAAACACCATATATTTT. Its protein product is CASSLYRDSSGNTIYF.

The gene calls are TRBV6-1 and TRBJ1-2; the D is unclear. CDR1 is MNHNS and CDR2 is SASEGT in the germline V gene. This CDR3 has 18 residues. Trimming left V 0 bases short and J 3 bases short, with 20 bases between. Written as DNA, the CDR3 is TGTGCCAGCAGTGAAGCGCTTCTGACGGCCGGAAGTCACTATGGCTACACCTTC. Translated, it gives CASSEALLTAGSHYGYTF.

The CDR3 DNA is TGCGCCAGCAGCTCCCAAGGAGGGAGCACTGAAGCTTTCTTT. This encodes CASSSQGGSTEAFF. The chain has TRBV5-1 and TRBJ1-1; D not certain. With 3 bases removed from V and 4 bases from J, the gap between germline ends came to 13 bases. Per germline, CDR1 SGHRS and CDR2 YFSETQ. The CDR3 loop spans 14 amino acids.

V usage is TRBV4-1 and J usage is TRBJ2-5; a weak D match, TRBD1 (6 bases). This CDR3 has 16 amino acids. Per the germline V gene, CDR1 is MGHRA and CDR2 is YSYEKL. Between the trimmed V and J ends, which lost 1 base and 2 bases, there was a span of 14 bases. CDR3 coding DNA: TGCGCCAGCAGCCAAGCTACCCGAGGACAGCAAGAGACCCAGTACTTC. Amino acid sequence: CASSQATRGQQETQYF.

The chain has TRBV19 and TRBJ2-3, with D possibly called TRBD1 or TRBD2 (6 bases each). V was pared by 3 bases and J by 3 bases, with 16 bases between. The length of the CDR3 is 16 residues. Germline V gene data show CDR1 as LNHDA and CDR2 as SQIVND (reference sequence). The CDR3 DNA reads TGTGCCAGTAGTATTACGAGGGGGGAAGGAACAGATACGCAGTATTTT. It is translated as CASSITRGEGTDTQYF.

This clone was picked up a small number of times. The chain carries TRBV6-4 and TRBJ1-1; D gene unclear. Per the germline V gene, CDR1 is MRHNA and CDR2 is SNTAGT. Trimming pared 0 bases from V and 1 base from J, leaving 6 bases between. The CDR3 extends over 14 amino acids. The CDR3 protein is CASSDSSENTEAFF. CDR3 nucleotide sequence: TGTGCCAGCAGTGACTCGTCAGAGAACACTGAAGCTTTCTTT.

This sequence joins TRBV5-4 and TRBJ2-5; the match to TRBD1 covers 8 bases. Germline loops: CDR1 SGHNT, CDR2 YYREEE (reference sequence). The V segment lost 1 base and the J segment 5 bases; nucleotides outside the gene matches: 10. This CDR3 is built from 16 residues. The CDR3 spells CASSLSSGGGRETQYF. The CDR3 coding sequence is TGTGCCAGCAGCTTGTCGTCAGGGGGCGGAAGGGAGACCCAGTACTTC.

The chain links TRBV30 to TRBJ1-2, with D possibly matching TRBD1 (5 bases). The ends were cut back, 4 bases at V and 6 bases at J, with 21 bases in the middle. CDR3 size: 15 residues. CDR1 and CDR2 (germline): GTSNPN, SVGIG (reference sequence). The CDR3 here is CAWKNRQLGRDGYTF. The DNA of the CDR3 is TGTGCCTGGAAAAACAGGCAGCTGGGAAGAGATGGCTACACCTTC.

This clone has a single count. Other nucleotide sequences in the sample specify the same CDR3. The chain carries TRBV7-2 and TRBJ2-1, with D perhaps matching TRBD2 (5 bases). V was trimmed by 1 base and J by 0 bases, leaving 10 bases between them. The length of the CDR3 is 16 residues. CDR1 is SGHTA, CDR2 FQGNSA, per germline. The DNA of the CDR3 is TGTGCCAGCAGCTTAGACCCGGGGAGCTCCTACAATGAGCAGTTCTTC. Amino acids: CASSLDPGSSYNEQFF. Using reference TRBV7-2 and TRBJ2-1 for the parts outside the CDR3, the full variable domain is GAGVSQSPSNKVTEKGKDVELRCDPISGHTALYWYRQSLGQGLEFLIYFQGNSAPDKSGLPSDRFSAERTGGSVSTLTIQRTQQEDSAVYLCASSLDPGSSYNEQFFGPGTRLTVL.

The chain links TRBV7-9 to TRBJ1-1, with 9 bases fitting TRBD1. V dropped 5 bases and J dropped 5; count of bases not matched to a gene: 15. CDR1 is SEHNR and CDR2 is FQNEAQ in the germline V gene (reference sequence). This CDR3 spans 17 amino acids. CDR3 loop: CASSGGTGRTFRTEAFF. CDR3 coding DNA: TGTGCCAGCAGCGGGGGGACAGGGCGGACATTTAGGACTGAAGCTTTCTTT.

The chain recombines TRBV19 with TRBJ1-5; D possibly corresponds to TRBD1 (6 bases). Germline V gene data show CDR1 as LNHDA and CDR2 as SQIVND (reference sequence). The CDR3 is made up of 19 amino acids. V was pared by 1 base and J by 5 bases, with 24 bases between. The CDR3 here is CASSIVYFAQGGNYQPQHF. In DNA, the CDR3 is TGTGCCAGTAGTATAGTTTATTTTGCACAGGGAGGAAATTATCAGCCCCAGCATTTT.

The chain recombines TRBV6-1 with TRBJ2-1, with 7 nucleotides matching TRBD1. CDR3 length equals 14 residues. J lost 4 bases, V lost 11 bases, and 11 bases had no gene match. Germline V gives CDR1 MNHNS, CDR2 SASEGT. The CDR3 nucleotides read TGTGCCGGCAACAGGGGTAGGCAGTACAATGAGCAGTTCTTC. Translating gives CAGNRGRQYNEQFF.

The rearrangement uses TRBV6-5 and TRBJ1-5; TRBD1 matches 9 bases. J lost 6 bases, V lost 5 bases, and 8 bases had no gene match. The V gene's germline CDR1 is MNHEY and CDR2 SVGAGI. The CDR3 is 15 residues long. This CDR3 is CASSQTGTGIQPQHF. The CDR3 nucleotides read TGTGCCAGCAGTCAAACCGGGACAGGGATTCAGCCCCAGCATTTT.

This clone was picked up a small number of times. V is TRBV7-3 and J is TRBJ1-2; TRBD1 is a possible D gene (6 bases). V was shortened by 6 bases and J by 4 bases, with 12 bases between the two germline ends. From germline, CDR1 is SGHTA and CDR2 FQGTGA. CDR3 length: 13 amino acids. In DNA, the CDR3 is TGTGCCAGCAGTACTGGGGGCGTCTATGGCTACACCTTC. Translated, it gives CASSTGGVYGYTF.

The chain joins TRBV27 to TRBJ2-7; 8 bases match TRBD2. CDR1 and CDR2 from the germline V gene are MNHEY and SMNVEV (reference sequence). V dropped 3 bases and J dropped 4; count of bases not matched to a gene: 8. This CDR3 is built from 15 residues. The CDR3 coding sequence is TGTGCCAGCAGTTTGAATTCGGCTAGCGGGTACGAGCAGTACTTC. Its translation: CASSLNSASGYEQYF.

The rearrangement links TRBV27 to TRBJ1-2; D might be TRBD1 (6 bases). Trimming cost V 6 bases and J 4 bases, with 18 bases left between them. This CDR3 contains 15 residues. Per the germline V gene, CDR1 is MNHEY and CDR2 is SMNVEV (reference sequence). CDR3 in amino acids: CASSARTGGTYGYTF. In nucleotides, the CDR3 is TGTGCCAGCAGCGCCAGGACGGGGGGCACCTATGGCTACACCTTC.

This chain links TRBV18 with TRBJ1-5; weak D call: TRBD1 (5 bases). V was clipped by 0 bases and J by 9 bases, with 9 bases between them. Germline V gives CDR1 KGHSH, CDR2 LQKENI. The CDR3 length is 13 residues. The CDR3 bases are TGTGCCAGCTCACCACCGGGGGATGGGCCCCAGCATTTT. Translation gives CASSPPGDGPQHF.

This sequence joins TRBV25-1 and TRBJ1-3; no definite D call. The germline V gene encodes CDR1 MGHDK and CDR2 SYGVNS. The CDR3 extends over 13 amino acids. The V end was cut by 10 bases, the J end by 0 bases, with 10 bases between. The CDR3 nucleotides read TGTGCCACCTCTACGATCTCTGGAAACACCATATATTTT. As protein: CATSTISGNTIYF.

This clone appeared a single time. V gene TRBV30 combines with J gene TRBJ1-1, with D unclear. Per the germline V gene, CDR1 is GTSNPN and CDR2 is SVGIG (reference sequence). The CDR3 has 14 residues. Trimming removed 2 bases at V and 1 base at J, with 11 bases between. The CDR3 DNA reads as TGTGCCTGGAGTTCCCGCGGTGGGAACACTGAAGCTTTCTTT. Translated: CAWSSRGGNTEAFF.

J is TRBJ2-7 and V is TRBV7-8; unclear D gene. Germline V gene data show CDR1 as SGHVS and CDR2 as FQNEAQ. The CDR3 consists of 11 residues. The V gene lost 5 bases and the J gene lost 3 bases, with 5 bases spanning the gap. In DNA, the CDR3 is TGTGCCAGCAGCCAATACTACGAGCAGTACTTC. It yields the protein CASSQYYEQYF.

This clone was recorded only once. V usage is TRBV2 and J usage is TRBJ1-2; D is unclear. The germline V and J ends were trimmed by 3 bases and 0 bases, with 5 bases remaining between them. This CDR3 is 13 amino acids long. The germline gives CDR1 SNHLY, CDR2 FYNNEI. The CDR3: CASSDRTNYGYTF. CDR3 DNA: TGTGCCAGCAGTGACAGAACTAACTATGGCTACACCTTC.